The T cell receptor (beta chain) under discussion was sequenced for a study of blood T cell repertoires in COVID-19. On the study more broadly: Both acute and convalescent COVID-19 samples were obtained from the United States, Italy and Spain. T cells, B-cell-depleted T cells, or PBMCs supplied cDNA or gDNA.

In the original analysis: It was from reference gene primer amplification that nucleated cell counts were estimated. Some clones are missing from TCRdb's copy, which holds only in-frame ones; the method was immunoSEQ multiplex PCR. Clone size and the V and J calls come from that table; the DNA yielded D and trimming. The sample has approximately 44,000 clones; around 77% are singletons. The sequence came from an elderly woman with acute or convalescent COVID-19. Sequenced input: peripheral blood.

CDR3 DNA: TGTGCCAGCAGCTTGAGGCTTAATGAAAAACTGTTTTTT. Its translation: CASSLRLNEKLFF. The gene calls are TRBV7-2 and TRBJ1-4, with no clear D. Germline assignment: CDR1 SGHTA and CDR2 FQGNSA. CDR3 length: 13 residues. V lost 3 bases and J 4 bases, leaving 6 bases between the germline ends.